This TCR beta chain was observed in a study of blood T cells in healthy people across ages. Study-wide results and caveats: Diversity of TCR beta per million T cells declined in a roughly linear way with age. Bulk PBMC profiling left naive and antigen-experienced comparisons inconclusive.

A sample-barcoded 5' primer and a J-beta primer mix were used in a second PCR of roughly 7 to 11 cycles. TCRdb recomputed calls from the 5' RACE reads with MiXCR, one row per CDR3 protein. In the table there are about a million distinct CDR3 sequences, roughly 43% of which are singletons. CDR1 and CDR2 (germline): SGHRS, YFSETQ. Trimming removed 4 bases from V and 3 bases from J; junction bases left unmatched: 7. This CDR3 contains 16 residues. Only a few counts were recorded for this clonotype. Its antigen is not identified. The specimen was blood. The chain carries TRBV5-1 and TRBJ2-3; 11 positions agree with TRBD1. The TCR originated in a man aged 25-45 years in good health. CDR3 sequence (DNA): TGCGCCAGCAGCGGGACAGGGGGACTTTTAACAGATACGCAGTATTTT. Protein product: CASSGTGGLLTDTQYF.